One and the same sample provided the 17 T cell receptor beta chains below, sequenced in a study of cytomegalovirus exposure and HLA in healthy donors. Some clones are missing from TCRdb's copy, which holds only in-frame ones; the method was immunoSEQ multiplex PCR. Among 260,000 or so clones listed, just under 90% were seen once. Sequencing was carried out using PBMCs. The receptor set was obtained from a man in his late teens or twenties in good health and CMV-seronegative.

In nucleotides, the CDR3 is TGCAGCGTTAGAACAGGGGTGGGGGAGGCTGAAGCTTTCTTT. Translation gives CSVRTGVGEAEAFF. The chain uses TRBV29-1 and TRBJ1-1; the match to TRBD1 covers 7 bases. V trimming: 5 bases; J trimming: 6 bases; junction bases outside the gene matches: 12. This CDR3 comprises 14 residues. In germline, CDR1 is SQVTM, CDR2 ANQGSEA. The variable domain in full, with the rest retrieved from reference TRBV29-1 and TRBJ1-1, is SAVISQKPSRDICQRGTSLTIQCQVDSQVTMMFWYRQQPGQSLTLIATANQGSEATYESGFVIDKFPISRPNLTFSTLTVSNMSPEDSSIYLCSVRTGVGEAEAFFGQGTRLTVV.

V and J are TRBV4-1 and TRBJ2-7; TRBD1 matches at 9 bases. This CDR3 comprises 15 residues. From germline, CDR1 is MGHRA and CDR2 YSYEKL. J lost 3 bases, V lost 1 base, and 4 bases had no gene match. CDR3 amino acids: CASSQVGTGIYEQYF. CDR3 nucleotide sequence: TGCGCCAGCAGCCAAGTCGGGACAGGGATCTACGAGCAGTACTTC.

J is TRBJ1-1 and V is TRBV6-1; tentative D call: TRBD1 (5 bases). Germline V gene data show CDR1 as MNHNS and CDR2 as SASEGT. V lost 9 bases and J 2 bases, leaving 16 bases between the germline ends. The CDR3 sequence is 14 residues long. The CDR3 is CASRNSGGNTEAFF. The CDR3 coding sequence is TGTGCCAGTAGGAATAGCGGGGGAAACACTGAAGCTTTCTTT.

The J gene is TRBJ1-6, the V gene TRBV11-2; D unresolved. Germline V gene sequence: CDR1 SGHAT, CDR2 FQNNGV. The CDR3 totals 16 residues. V lost 3 bases and J 13 bases, leaving 22 bases between the germline ends. The CDR3 sequence: CASSFFTVRGNWPLHF. As DNA, the CDR3 is TGTGCCAGCAGCTTCTTCACGGTCCGGGGAAATTGGCCCCTCCACTTT.

This clone has only one observation. The chain recombines TRBV7-2 with TRBJ1-1; TRBD1 matches at 7 bases. The V and J ends lost 5 bases and 8 bases, in that order; junction bases with no gene match: 5. Germline-derived CDR1 and CDR2 are SGHTA and FQGNSA. The CDR3 contains 12 residues. DNA of the CDR3: TGTGCCAGCAGCCCGCGGACAGGAGAAGCTTTCTTT. Amino acid sequence: CASSPRTGEAFF.

The chain employs TRBV5-1 and TRBJ1-3; D not certain. Trimming left V 1 base short and J 0 bases short, with 8 bases between. The CDR3 runs to 15 residues. Germline CDR1 reads SGHRS; CDR2 reads YFSETQ. The CDR3 loop is CASSLQATSGNTIYF. Here the CDR3 DNA reads TGCGCCAGCAGCTTGCAGGCCACCTCTGGAAACACCATATATTTT.

The rearrangement links TRBV6-1 to TRBJ1-5, with D possibly being TRBD1 (5 bases). This CDR3 comprises 13 residues. Per the germline V gene, CDR1 is MNHNS and CDR2 is SASEGT. V was trimmed by 5 bases and J by 6 bases, leaving 11 bases between them. The CDR3 coding sequence is TGTGCCAGCAGTATACAGGTTGGTCAGCCCCAGCATTTT. The encoded protein is CASSIQVGQPQHF.

The V call is TRBV5-6, the J call TRBJ2-2; D is uncertain. In germline, CDR1 is SGHDT, CDR2 YYEEEE. CDR3 length: 15 residues. Between the trimmed V and J ends, which lost 1 base and 3 bases, there was a span of 10 bases. The CDR3 sequence: CASSLYVRDTGELFF. The CDR3 nucleotides are TGTGCCAGCAGCTTGTATGTACGGGACACCGGGGAGCTGTTTTTT.

The chain combines TRBV7-8 with TRBJ1-6; no clear D. This CDR3 is built from 17 residues. V lost 0 bases, J lost 5 bases, and 14 bases lay in between. Looked up from germline, CDR1 is SGHVS and CDR2 is FQNEAQ. The CDR3 region has the DNA TGTGCCAGCAGCTTAGCGTATTTGCGACTGGATAATTCACCCCTCCACTTT. It encodes CASSLAYLRLDNSPLHF.

This clone is a singleton in its sample. The V and J genes are TRBV7-2 and TRBJ2-7; TRBD1 agrees at 11 bases. V lost 5 bases to trimming and J lost 4 bases; unmatched junction nucleotides: 4. CDR1 is SGHTA and CDR2 is FQGNSA in the germline V gene. This CDR3 has 14 residues. DNA of the CDR3: TGTGCCAGCAGCCTGGACAGGGGGCTGTACGAGCAGTACTTC. Amino acid sequence: CASSLDRGLYEQYF.

V gene TRBV5-1 combines with J gene TRBJ1-3, with D unclear. The CDR3 consists of 14 residues. Trimming stripped 6 bases from V and 4 bases from J, with 14 bases between. Germline assignment: CDR1 SGHRS and CDR2 YFSETQ. DNA of the CDR3: TGCGCCAGCATCGCGGCAGTGGTCGGAAACACCATATATTTT. This sequence encodes CASIAAVVGNTIYF.

In its sample, this clone is medium-sized (0.01 to 0.1%). The chain links TRBV6-6 to TRBJ2-5, with 12 nucleotides matching TRBD2. This CDR3 has 15 residues. Germline CDR1 is MNHNY and CDR2 is SVGAGI (reference sequence). Trimming cost V 0 bases and J 5 bases; bases outside gene matches: 1. The CDR3 spells CASSYSTSGSETQYF. For the CDR3, the DNA is TGTGCCAGCAGTTACTCGACTAGCGGGAGTGAGACCCAGTACTTC.

A single count supports this clone. The chain uses TRBV28 and TRBJ2-3, with D hard to call. V was shortened by 1 base and J by 2 bases, with 19 bases between the two germline ends. Germline V gene sequence: CDR1 MDHEN, CDR2 SYDVKM. The CDR3 loop spans 18 amino acids. CDR3 sequence (DNA): TGTGCCAGCAGTTTATTGCCAGCTACAGTTCCACCCACAGATACGCAGTATTTT. Translation: CASSLLPATVPPTDTQYF.

The chain is built from TRBV19 and TRBJ2-7; 11 bases agree with TRBD2. Looked up from germline, CDR1 is LNHDA and CDR2 is SQIVND (reference sequence). This CDR3 has 14 residues. V shed 6 bases and J 1 base; nucleotides not matched to a gene: 2. The CDR3 DNA sequence: TGTGCCAGTAGCTTAGCGGGAGGGTCCTACGAGCAGTACTTC. Translation gives CASSLAGGSYEQYF. The entire variable domain, with the rest obtained from reference TRBV19 and TRBJ2-7, is as follows: DGGITQSPKYLFRKEGQNVTLSCEQNLNHDAMYWYRQDPGQGLRLIYYSQIVNDFQKGDIAEGYSVSREKKESFPLTVTSAQKNPTAFYLCASSLAGGSYEQYFGPGTRLTVT.

The CDR3 coding sequence is TGCGCCAGCAGTTTACTAGCGGGGAAAAACAATGAGCAGTTCTTC. Protein product: CASSLLAGKNNEQFF. The gene calls are TRBV5-1 and TRBJ2-1, with 10 positions matching TRBD2. CDR3 size: 15 residues. The V gene's germline CDR1 is SGHRS and CDR2 YFSETQ. The ends lost 5 bases at V and 5 bases at J; junction bases unmatched: 7.

As for this clone: This sample includes further DNA sequences coding for the same CDR3. The chain joins TRBV5-1 to TRBJ1-5; TRBD1 aligns across 9 bases. CDR3 size: 16 residues. Trimming at V came to 4 bases and at J to 2 bases, leaving 7 bases not matched to a gene. Per germline, CDR1 SGHRS and CDR2 YFSETQ. The CDR3 region is CASSLTGGKGNQPQHF. Here the CDR3 DNA reads TGCGCCAGCAGCCTAACAGGGGGCAAGGGCAATCAGCCCCAGCATTTT. Full variable domain (remainder filled in from reference TRBV5-1 and TRBJ1-5): KAGVTQTPRYLIKTRGQQVTLSCSPISGHRSVSWYQQTPGQGLQFLFEYFSETQRNKGNFPGRFSGRQFSNSRSEMNVSTLELGDSALYLCASSLTGGKGNQPQHFGDGTRLSIL.

The chain links TRBV7-2 to TRBJ2-7; TRBD2 matches at 12 bases. The CDR3 has 15 residues. CDR1 SGHTA and CDR2 FQGNSA come from the germline V gene. J gave up 6 bases and V 5 bases, and 8 bases lay outside the gene matches. DNA of the CDR3: TGTGCCAGCAGCCGACTAGCGGGGGTTTCGGGCGAGCAGTACTTC. Protein product: CASSRLAGVSGEQYF. The complete variable domain, with remaining parts taken from reference TRBV7-2 and TRBJ2-7, reads GAGVSQSPSNKVTEKGKDVELRCDPISGHTALYWYRQSLGQGLEFLIYFQGNSAPDKSGLPSDRFSAERTGGSVSTLTIQRTQQEDSAVYLCASSRLAGVSGEQYFGPGTRLTVT.